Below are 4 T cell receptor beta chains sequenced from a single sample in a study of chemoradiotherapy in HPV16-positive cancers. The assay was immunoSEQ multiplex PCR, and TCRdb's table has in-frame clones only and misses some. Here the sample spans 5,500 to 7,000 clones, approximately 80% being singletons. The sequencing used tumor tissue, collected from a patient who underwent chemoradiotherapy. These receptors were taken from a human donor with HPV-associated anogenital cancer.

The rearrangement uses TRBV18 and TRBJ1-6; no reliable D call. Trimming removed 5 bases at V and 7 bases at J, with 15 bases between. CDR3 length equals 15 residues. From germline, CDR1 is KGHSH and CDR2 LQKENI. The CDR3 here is CASSSSPQLNSPLHF. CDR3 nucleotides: TGTGCCAGCTCATCGAGCCCTCAACTGAATTCACCCCTCCACTTT.

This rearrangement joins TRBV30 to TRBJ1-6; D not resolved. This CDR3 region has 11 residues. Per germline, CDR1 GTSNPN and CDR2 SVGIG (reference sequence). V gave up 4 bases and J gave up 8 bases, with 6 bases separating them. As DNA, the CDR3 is TGTGCCTGGAACAGAGATTCACCCCTCCACTTT. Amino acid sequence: CAWNRDSPLHF.

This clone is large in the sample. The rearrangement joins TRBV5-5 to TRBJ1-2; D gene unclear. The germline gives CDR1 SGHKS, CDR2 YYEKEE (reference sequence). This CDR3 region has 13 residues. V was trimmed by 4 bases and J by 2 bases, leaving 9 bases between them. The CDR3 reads CASSVEANYGYTF. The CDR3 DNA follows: TGTGCCAGCAGCGTGGAGGCAAACTATGGCTACACCTTC.

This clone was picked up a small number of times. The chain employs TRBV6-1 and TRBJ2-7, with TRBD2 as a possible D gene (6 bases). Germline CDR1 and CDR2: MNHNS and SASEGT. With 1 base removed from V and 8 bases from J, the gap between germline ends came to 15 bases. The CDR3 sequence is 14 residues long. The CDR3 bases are TGTGCCAGCAGTGAAGGAGGGACTTCAACGAAGCAGTACTTC. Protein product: CASSEGGTSTKQYF.